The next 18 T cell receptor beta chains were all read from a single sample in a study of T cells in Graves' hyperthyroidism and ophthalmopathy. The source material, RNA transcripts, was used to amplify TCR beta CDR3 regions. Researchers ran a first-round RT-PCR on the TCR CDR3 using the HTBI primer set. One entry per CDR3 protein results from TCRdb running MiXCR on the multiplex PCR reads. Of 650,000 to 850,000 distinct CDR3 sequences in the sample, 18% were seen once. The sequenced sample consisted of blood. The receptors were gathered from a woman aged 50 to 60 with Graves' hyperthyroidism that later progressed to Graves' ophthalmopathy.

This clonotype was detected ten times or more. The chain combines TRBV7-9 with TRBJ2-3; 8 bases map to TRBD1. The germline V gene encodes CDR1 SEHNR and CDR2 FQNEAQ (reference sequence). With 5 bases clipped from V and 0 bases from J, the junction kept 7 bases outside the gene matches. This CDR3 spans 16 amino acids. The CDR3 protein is CASSPTGQGSTDTQYF. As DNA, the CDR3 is TGTGCCAGCAGCCCCACCGGACAGGGAAGCACAGATACGCAGTATTTT.

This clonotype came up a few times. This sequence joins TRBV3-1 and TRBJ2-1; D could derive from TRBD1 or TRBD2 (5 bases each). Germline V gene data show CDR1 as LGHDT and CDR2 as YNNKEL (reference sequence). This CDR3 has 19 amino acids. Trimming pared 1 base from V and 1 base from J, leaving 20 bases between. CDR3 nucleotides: TGTGCCAGCAGCCAAGCACCTCCGTGGGGGATACCATCCTACAATGAGCAGTTCTTC. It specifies CASSQAPPWGIPSYNEQFF.

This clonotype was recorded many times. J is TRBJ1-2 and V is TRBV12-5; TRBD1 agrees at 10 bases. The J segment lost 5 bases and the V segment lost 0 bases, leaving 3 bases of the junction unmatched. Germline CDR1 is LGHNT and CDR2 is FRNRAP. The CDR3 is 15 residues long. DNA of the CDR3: TGTGCTAGTGGTTTGGTAAGGGACAGGGGATATGGCTACACCTTC. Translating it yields CASGLVRDRGYGYTF. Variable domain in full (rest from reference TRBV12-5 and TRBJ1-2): DARVTQTPRHKVTEMGQEVTMRCQPILGHNTVFWYRQTMMQGLELLAYFRNRAPLDDSGMPKDRFSAEMPDATLATLKIQPSEPRDSAVYFCASGLVRDRGYGYTFGSGTRLTVV.

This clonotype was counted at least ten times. CDR3 in DNA: TGTGCCAGCAGCCAGCGGGGTGCTACCGGGGAGCTGTTTTTT. Its protein is CASSQRGATGELFF. The V call is TRBV3-1, the J call TRBJ2-2; D is perhaps TRBD2 (6 bases). The V end was cut by 3 bases, the J end by 5 bases, with 10 bases between. From germline, CDR1 is LGHDT and CDR2 YNNKEL (reference sequence). The CDR3 covers 14 residues.

This chain's CDR3 is CSVEGGRGYGYTF. The CDR3 nucleotides are TGCAGCGTTGAAGGGGGGAGAGGGTATGGCTACACCTTC. The chain is built from TRBV29-1 and TRBJ1-2, with D possibly TRBD1 on 5 matching bases. In germline, CDR1 is SQVTM, CDR2 ANQGSEA. This CDR3 region has 13 residues. With 1 base removed from V and 5 bases from J, the gap between germline ends came to 11 bases.

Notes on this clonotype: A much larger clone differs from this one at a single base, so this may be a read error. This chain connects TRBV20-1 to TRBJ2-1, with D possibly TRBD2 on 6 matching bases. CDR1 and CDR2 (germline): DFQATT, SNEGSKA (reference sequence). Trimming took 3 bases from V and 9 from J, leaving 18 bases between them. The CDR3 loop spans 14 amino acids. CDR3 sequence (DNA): TGCAGTGCTAGTGTAGGGATAGGGCGGGGTGAGCAGTTCTTC. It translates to CSASVGIGRGEQFF.

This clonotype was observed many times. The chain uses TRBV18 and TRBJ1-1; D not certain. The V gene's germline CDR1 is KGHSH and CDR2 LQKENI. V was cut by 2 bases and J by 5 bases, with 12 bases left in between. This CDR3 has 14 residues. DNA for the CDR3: TGTGCCAGCTCACCATCTGGACGAGAGACTGAAGCTTTCTTT. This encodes CASSPSGRETEAFF.

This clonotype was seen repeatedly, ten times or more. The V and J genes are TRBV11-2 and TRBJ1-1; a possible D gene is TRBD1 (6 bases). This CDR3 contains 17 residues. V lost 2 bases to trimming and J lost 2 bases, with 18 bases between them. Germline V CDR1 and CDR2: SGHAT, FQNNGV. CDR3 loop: CASSLNMPGHKNTEAFF. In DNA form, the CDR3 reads TGTGCCAGCAGCTTAAATATGCCGGGACATAAAAACACTGAAGCTTTCTTT.

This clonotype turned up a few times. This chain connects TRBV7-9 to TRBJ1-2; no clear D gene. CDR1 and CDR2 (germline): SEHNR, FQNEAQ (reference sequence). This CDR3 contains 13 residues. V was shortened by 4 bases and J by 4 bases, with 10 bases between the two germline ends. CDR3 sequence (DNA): TGTGCCAGCAGCTCATTACAGAGCTATGGCTACACCTTC. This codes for CASSSLQSYGYTF.

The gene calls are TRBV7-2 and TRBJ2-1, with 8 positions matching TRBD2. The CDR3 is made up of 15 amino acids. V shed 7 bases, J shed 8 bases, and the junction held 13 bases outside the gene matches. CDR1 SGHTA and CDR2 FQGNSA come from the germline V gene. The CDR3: CASNARAGGPHEQFF. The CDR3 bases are TGTGCCAGCAACGCGCGGGCGGGGGGTCCCCATGAGCAGTTCTTC. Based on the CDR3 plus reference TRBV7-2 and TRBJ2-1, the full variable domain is GAGVSQSPSNKVTEKGKDVELRCDPISGHTALYWYRQSLGQGLEFLIYFQGNSAPDKSGLPSDRFSAERTGGSVSTLTIQRTQQEDSAVYLCASNARAGGPHEQFFGPGTRLTVL.

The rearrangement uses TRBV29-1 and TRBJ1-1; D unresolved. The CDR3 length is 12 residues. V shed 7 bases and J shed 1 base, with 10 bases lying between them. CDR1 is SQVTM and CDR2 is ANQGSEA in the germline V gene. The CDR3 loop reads CSALGWNTEAFF. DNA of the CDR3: TGCAGCGCCCTAGGGTGGAACACTGAAGCTTTCTTT.

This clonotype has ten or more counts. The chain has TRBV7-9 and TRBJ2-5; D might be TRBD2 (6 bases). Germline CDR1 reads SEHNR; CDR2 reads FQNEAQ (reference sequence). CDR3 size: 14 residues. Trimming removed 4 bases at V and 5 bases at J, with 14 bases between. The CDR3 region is CASSWGGREETQYF. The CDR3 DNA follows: TGTGCCAGCAGCTGGGGAGGCAGGGAGGAGACCCAGTACTTC.

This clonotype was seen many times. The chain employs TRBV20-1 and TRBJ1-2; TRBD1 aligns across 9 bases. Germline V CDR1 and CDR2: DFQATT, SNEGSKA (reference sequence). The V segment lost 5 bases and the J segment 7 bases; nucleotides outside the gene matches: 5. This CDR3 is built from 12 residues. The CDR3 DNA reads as TGCAGTGCTGGGACAGGGAATGGTGGCTACACCTTC. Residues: CSAGTGNGGYTF.

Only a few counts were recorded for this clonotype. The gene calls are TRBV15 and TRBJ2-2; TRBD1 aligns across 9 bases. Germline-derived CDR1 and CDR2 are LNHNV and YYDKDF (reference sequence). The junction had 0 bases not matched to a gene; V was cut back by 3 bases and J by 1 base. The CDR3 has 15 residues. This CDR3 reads CATSRDRGNTGELFF. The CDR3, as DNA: TGTGCCACCAGCAGGGACAGGGGGAACACCGGGGAGCTGTTTTTT.

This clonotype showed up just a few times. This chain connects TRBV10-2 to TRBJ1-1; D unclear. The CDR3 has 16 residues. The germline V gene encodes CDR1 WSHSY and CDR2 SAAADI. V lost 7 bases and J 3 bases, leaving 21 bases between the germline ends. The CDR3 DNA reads TGCGCCAGCACCCACGGGTCAATCACGCAGGACACTGAAGCTTTCTTT. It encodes CASTHGSITQDTEAFF.

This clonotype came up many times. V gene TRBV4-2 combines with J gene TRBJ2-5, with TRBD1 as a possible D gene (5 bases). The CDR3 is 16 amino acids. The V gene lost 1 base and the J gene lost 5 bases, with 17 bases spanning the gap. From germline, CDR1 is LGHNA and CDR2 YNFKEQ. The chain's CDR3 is CASSQGQGLGSETQYF. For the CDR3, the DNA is TGTGCCAGCAGCCAAGGCCAGGGCTTAGGTTCCGAGACCCAGTACTTC.

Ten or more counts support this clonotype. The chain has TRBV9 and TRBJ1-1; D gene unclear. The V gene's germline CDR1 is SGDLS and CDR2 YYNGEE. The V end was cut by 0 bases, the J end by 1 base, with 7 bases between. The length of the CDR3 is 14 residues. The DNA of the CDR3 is TGTGCCAGCAGCGTAGAGCAGGCGAACACTGAAGCTTTCTTT. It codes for CASSVEQANTEAFF.

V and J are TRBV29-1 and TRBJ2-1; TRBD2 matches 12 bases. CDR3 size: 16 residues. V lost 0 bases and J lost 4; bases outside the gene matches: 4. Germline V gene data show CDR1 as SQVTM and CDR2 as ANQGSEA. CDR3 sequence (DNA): TGCAGCGTTGAAGAGTTACTAGCGGGGGGTTACAATGAGCAGTTCTTC. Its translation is CSVEELLAGGYNEQFF.